Listed below are T cell receptor beta chains from one sample, sequenced in a study of PD-L1 blockade in urothelial cancer. Assay: immunoSEQ multiplex PCR; the TCRdb copy retains only in-frame clones and omits some. Of some 97,000 clones in the sample, 90% to 95% are singletons; the top ten hold approximately 1%. Sequenced here: PBMCs, sampled around atezolizumab (anti-PD-L1) treatment. The origin of the receptors is a woman older than 75 with urothelial cancer. CDR3s include the opening cysteine and the closing phenylalanine or tryptophan.

>TRBJ2-3|TRBV7-3
CASSLTSGGTDTQYF
>TRBJ1-2|TRBV28
CASSLGQGAYGYTF
>TRBJ2-2|TRBV5-4
CASSPRDYGTGELFF
>TRBJ1-2|TRBV19
CASSLDYGYTF
>TRBJ2-1|TRBV5-1
CASSLEGVSVGEQFF
>TRBJ2-3|TRBV7-2
CASSLVAGALSTDTQYF
>TRBJ1-2|TRBV27
CASRLGGTNYGYTF
>TRBJ1-4|TRBV14
CASSRGFGGTNEKLFF
>TRBJ2-1|TRBV28
CASKGPAGGPPGTYNEQFF
>TRBJ1-1|TRBV15
CATSTDLQGREAFF
>TRBJ1-1|TRBV2
CALRSLNTEAFF
>TRBJ1-1|TRBV25-1
CATMGAREAFF
>TRBJ1-5|TRBV19
CASNPDRGGSQPQHF
>TRBJ2-3|TRBV5-1
CASSLAVFRTDTQYF
>TRBJ2-1|TRBV6-6
CASSYSGRGPYNEQFF
>TRBJ2-5|TRBV27
CASSSQEETQYF
>TRBJ1-2|TRBV14
CASSQGGWDRLVPNYGYTF
>TRBJ2-1|TRBV7-8
CASSPARDRGLSYNEQFF
>TRBJ1-1|TRBV19
CASSLGLMNTEAFF
>TRBJ2-7|TRBV30
CAWKRTYEQYF
>TRBJ1-2|TRBV15
CATSGSGLYGYTF
>TRBJ1-2|TRBV5-6
CASSQDRQNGYTF
>TRBJ2-3|TRBV19
CAVQIAGAPDTQYF
>TRBJ2-3|TRBV23-1
CASSQPAGPGDTQYF
>TRBJ1-4|TRBV2
CASSEGRAREKLFF
>TRBJ1-1|TRBV6-5
CASSYSMGRLNTEAFF
>TRBJ1-2|TRBV30
CAWRPQGRGYGYTF
>TRBJ2-7|TRBV6-5
CASRGTGRYEQYF
>TRBJ1-1|TRBV6-1
CASSEPMNTEAFF
>TRBJ1-5|TRBV28
CASSPTTGGKQPQHF
>TRBJ1-4|TRBV30
CAWSDGQLGGEKLFF
>TRBJ2-5|TRBV9
CASSVQEAETQYF